A selection of T cell receptor beta chains follows, all from one sample in a study of beta chain features in type 1 diabetes. Profiling relied on immunoSEQ multiplex PCR, and the TCRdb table lists in-frame clones only, not all of them. The table lists more than 100,000 clones, 9% of them singletons. The specimen was central memory CD4+ T cells from blood. The origin of the receptors is a man aged 30 to 39 with type 1 diabetes. Both conserved end residues are part of each CDR3. A D gene is named only where the DNA matches it firmly. Not every row has a clone size; where given, it reads once, few, many or a size class.

j_gene | v_gene | d_gene | abundance | CDR3aa | CDR3nt
TRBJ2-3 | TRBV12-5 | . | . | CASGLSNTDTQYF | TGTGCTAGTGGTTTGAGCAACACAGATACGCAGTATTTT
TRBJ1-2 | TRBV5-1 | . | few | CASSLEGNYGYTF | TGCGCCAGCAGCTTAGAGGGAAACTATGGCTACACCTTC
TRBJ1-5 | TRBV9 | . | . | CASSVTGTGNQPQHF | TGTGCCAGCAGCGTTACAGGAACAGGTAATCAGCCCCAGCATTTT
TRBJ2-1 | TRBV2 | . | few | CASKTSSYNEQFF | TGTGCCAGCAAGACTAGCTCCTACAATGAGCAGTTCTTC
TRBJ2-1 | TRBV7-3 | . | few | CASSLDSYNEQFF | TGTGCCAGCAGCTTAGACAGCTACAATGAGCAGTTCTTC
TRBJ1-6 | TRBV7-2 | . | . | CASSLGSYNSPLHF | TGTGCCAGCAGCTTAGGCAGCTATAATTCACCCCTCCACTTT
TRBJ1-1 | TRBV2 | . | . | CASRMGRRDTEAFF | TGTGCCAGCAGGATGGGAAGGAGGGACACTGAAGCTTTCTTT
TRBJ2-1 | TRBV18 | . | . | CASSSGQTNNEQFF | TGTGCCAGCTCATCCGGACAGACTAACAATGAGCAGTTCTTC
TRBJ2-3 | TRBV5-1 | . | few | CASSIRAEGDTQYF | TGCGCCAGCAGCATACGGGCGGAGGGGGATACGCAGTATTTT
TRBJ2-3 | TRBV7-9 | . | . | CASSLSSFSTDTQYF | TGTGCCAGCAGCTTATCTAGTTTTAGCACAGATACGCAGTATTTT
TRBJ2-1 | TRBV7-3 | . | few | CASSSSGLYNEQFF | TGTGCCAGCAGCTCCTCCGGACTATACAATGAGCAGTTCTTC
TRBJ1-1 | TRBV27 | . | few | CASSFPGGNTEAFF | TGTGCCAGCTCTTTTCCGGGAGGGAACACTGAAGCTTTCTTT
TRBJ2-3 | TRBV29-1 | . | few | CSVEERERAPDTQYF | TGCAGCGTTGAAGAACGGGAACGGGCGCCAGATACGCAGTATTTT
TRBJ1-1 | TRBV5-1 | . | . | CASSLAGDTEAFF | TGCGCCAGCAGCTTGGCGGGAGACACTGAAGCTTTCTTT
TRBJ1-1 | TRBV10-3 | . | few | CAISTSNTEAFF | TGTGCCATCAGTACTTCGAACACTGAAGCTTTCTTT
TRBJ2-3 | TRBV5-4 | TRBD2 | few | CASSLTSGGRGRTDTQYF | TGTGCCAGCAGCTTGACTAGCGGGGGTCGGGGACGCACAGATACGCAGTATTTT
TRBJ2-2 | TRBV9 | . | . | CASSVRALKTGELFF | TGTGCCAGCAGCGTGAGGGCCCTCAAGACCGGGGAGCTGTTTTTT
TRBJ1-1 | TRBV15 | . | . | CATSRVQTNTEAFF | TGTGCCACCAGCAGAGTACAGACGAACACTGAAGCTTTCTTT
TRBJ2-7 | TRBV18 | . | . | CASSLGDHGWYF | TGTGCCAGCTCATTGGGAGACCACGGTTGGTACTTC
TRBJ2-1 | TRBV5-6 | . | . | CASSLVYGYGEQFF | TGTGCCAGCAGCTTGGTTTACGGGTACGGTGAGCAGTTCTTC
TRBJ1-1 | TRBV29-1 | . | . | CSVRLGRGRRSEAFF | TGCAGCGTTCGGCTAGGCAGGGGAAGGAGGTCTGAAGCTTTCTTT
TRBJ1-3 | TRBV7-9 | . | few | CASSSNSGNTIYF | TGTGCCAGCAGCTCAAACTCTGGAAACACCATATATTTT
TRBJ2-7 | TRBV27 | . | few | CASSPWIQGTHEQYF | TGTGCCAGCAGCCCCTGGATTCAGGGTACCCACGAGCAGTACTTC
TRBJ2-1 | TRBV19 | TRBD2 | few | CASSSPGGGASEQFF | TGTGCCAGTAGTTCCCCTGGCGGGGGGGCGAGTGAGCAGTTCTTC
TRBJ1-6 | TRBV9 | . | few | CASSPRGGGLHF | TGTGCCAGCAGCCCCCGCGGAGGCGGCCTCCACTTT
TRBJ2-1 | TRBV19 | TRBD2 | . | CASGSGGTLVDEQFF | TGTGCCAGTGGTAGCGGGGGGACTCTTGTGGATGAGCAGTTCTTC
TRBJ2-7 | TRBV18 | TRBD1 | . | CASSRGGTGDEQYF | TGTGCCAGCTCACGGGGCGGGACAGGGGACGAGCAGTACTTC
TRBJ2-4 | TRBV7-3 | TRBD2 | few | CASSTGTSAIQYF | TGTGCCAGCAGCACCGGGACTAGTGCCATTCAGTACTTC
TRBJ1-6 | TRBV4-3 | . | few | CASSQEVTLNSPLHF | TGCGCCAGCAGCCAAGAGGTCACTCTAAATTCACCCCTCCACTTT
TRBJ1-5 | TRBV28 | TRBD1 | few | CASSSGTGVQPQHF | TGTGCCAGCAGTTCCGGGACAGGGGTCCAGCCCCAGCATTTT
TRBJ2-3 | TRBV11-2 | TRBD1 | few | CASSRDRGRTDTQYF | TGTGCCAGCAGCCGGGACAGGGGCCGCACAGATACGCAGTATTTT
TRBJ2-5 | TRBV4-2 | . | . | CASSRDFKETQYF | TGTGCCAGCAGCCGGGACTTTAAAGAGACCCAGTACTTC
TRBJ1-2 | TRBV14 | . | medium-sized | CASSQDIRGYTF | TGTGCCAGCAGCCAAGATATCCGTGGCTACACCTTC
TRBJ2-1 | TRBV5-4 | TRBD2 | few | CASSQVIAGSSYNEQFF | TGCGCCAGCAGCCAAGTGATAGCGGGGAGCTCCTACAATGAGCAGTTCTTC
TRBJ2-4 | TRBV5-4 | . | . | CASSLGGSWAKNIQYF | TGTGCCAGCAGCTTGGGTGGGAGTTGGGCCAAAAACATTCAGTACTTC
TRBJ1-2 | TRBV5-1 | . | few | CASSVGSGIGNYGYTF | TGCGCCAGCTCTGTTGGATCGGGGATAGGGAACTATGGCTACACCTTC
TRBJ1-2 | TRBV13 | . | . | CASSFTRGYGYTF | TGTGCCAGCAGCTTTACCAGAGGCTATGGCTACACCTTC
TRBJ2-1 | TRBV7-9 | . | . | CASSTRLRAGTGEQFF | TGTGCCAGCAGCACCCGTCTCCGAGCGGGCACTGGTGAGCAGTTCTTC
TRBJ1-5 | TRBV30 | . | few | CAWSVSGDQPQHF | TGTGCCTGGAGTGTATCGGGGGATCAGCCCCAGCATTTT
TRBJ2-1 | TRBV29-1 | TRBD1 | few | CSVEANRGNEQFF | TGCAGCGTTGAAGCCAACAGGGGCAATGAGCAGTTCTTC